A selection of T cell receptor beta chains follows, all from one sample in a study of T cell repertoires in cytomegalovirus infection. TCRdb itself ran the reads through MiXCR, one entry per CDR3 protein. The top ten hold 15% to 20% of the sample, which has about 480,000 distinct CDR3 sequences, around a third seen once. Their target antigens are unknown. The sequencing used cultured PBMCs, collected from culture after CMV antigen stimulation. The receptors originated from a human donor in good health (CMV status not recorded). Some clones in this sample may be carry-over from other donors' samples. Each CDR3 is given with its conserved first and last residue. The D gene is left open where the match is weak. Not all rows give a size; the values are once, few, many and, for expanded clones, a class.

clone_size: NA
j_call: TRBJ2-2
v_call: TRBV7-6
d_call: TRBD1
cdr3_aa: CASSWLKTGDLAGELFF
cdr3_nt: TGTGCCAGCAGCTGGTTAAAGACAGGGGATTTGGCCGGGGAGCTGTTTTTT

clone_size: few
j_call: TRBJ2-2
v_call: TRBV27
d_call: TRBD1
cdr3_aa: CASSLTQGGTGELFF
cdr3_nt: TGTGCCAGCAGTTTAACACAGGGGGGCACCGGGGAGCTGTTTTTT

clone_size: few
j_call: TRBJ2-7
v_call: TRBV7-3
d_call: NA
cdr3_aa: CASSFGAGPSYEQYF
cdr3_nt: TGTGCCAGCAGCTTTGGCGCGGGTCCTTCCTACGAGCAGTACTTC

clone_size: few
j_call: TRBJ2-1
v_call: TRBV4-1
d_call: TRBD2
cdr3_aa: CASSQVASGSPYNEQFF
cdr3_nt: TGCGCCAGCAGCCAAGTGGCTAGCGGGAGCCCCTACAATGAGCAGTTCTTC

clone_size: NA
j_call: TRBJ2-6
v_call: TRBV6-5
d_call: NA
cdr3_aa: CASSSPSSSTGLTGANVLTF
cdr3_nt: TGTGCCAGCAGTTCCCCATCCTCTTCGACAGGACTTACTGGGGCCAACGTCCTGACTTTC

clone_size: NA
j_call: TRBJ2-1
v_call: TRBV20-1
d_call: NA
cdr3_aa: CSARPRQGIRNEQFF
cdr3_nt: TGCAGTGCTAGACCCCGGCAGGGGATAAGAAATGAGCAGTTCTTC

clone_size: NA
j_call: TRBJ2-3
v_call: TRBV28
d_call: TRBD1
cdr3_aa: CASSFGQGASDTQYF
cdr3_nt: TGTGCCAGCAGTTTCGGTCAGGGGGCGTCAGATACGCAGTATTTT

clone_size: few
j_call: TRBJ2-7
v_call: TRBV27
d_call: TRBD2
cdr3_aa: CASSPQGLADFSYEQYF
cdr3_nt: TGTGCCAGCAGTCCCCAGGGACTAGCGGACTTCTCCTACGAGCAGTACTTC

clone_size: NA
j_call: TRBJ2-1
v_call: TRBV7-2
d_call: NA
cdr3_aa: CASSLFAPSSYNEQFF
cdr3_nt: TGTGCCAGCAGCCTATTTGCTCCTAGCTCCTACAATGAGCAGTTCTTC

clone_size: few
j_call: TRBJ1-1
v_call: TRBV29-1
d_call: TRBD1
cdr3_aa: CSVDTGGTEAFF
cdr3_nt: TGCAGCGTTGATACAGGGGGCACTGAAGCTTTCTTT

clone_size: NA
j_call: TRBJ1-1
v_call: TRBV12-3/TRBV12-4
d_call: NA
cdr3_aa: CASTTQVNTEAFF
cdr3_nt: TGTGCCAGCACGACACAGGTTAACACTGAAGCTTTCTTT

clone_size: NA
j_call: TRBJ2-1
v_call: TRBV25-1
d_call: NA
cdr3_aa: CASSELGGLKQFF
cdr3_nt: TGTGCCAGCAGTGAATTAGGGGGGCTGAAGCAGTTCTTC

clone_size: NA
j_call: TRBJ2-2
v_call: TRBV5-6
d_call: NA
cdr3_aa: CASSLVLGFTGELFF
cdr3_nt: TGTGCCAGCAGCTTGGTGTTGGGGTTCACCGGGGAGCTGTTTTTT

clone_size: few
j_call: TRBJ2-2
v_call: TRBV6-6
d_call: NA
cdr3_aa: CASSLYLSNTGELFF
cdr3_nt: TGTGCCAGCAGCCTTTACTTATCGAACACCGGGGAGCTGTTTTTT

clone_size: few
j_call: TRBJ2-5
v_call: TRBV19
d_call: NA
cdr3_aa: CASSGGSGQETQYF
cdr3_nt: TGTGCCAGTAGTGGGGGATCCGGACAAGAGACCCAGTACTTC

clone_size: few
j_call: TRBJ2-5
v_call: TRBV7-3
d_call: TRBD2
cdr3_aa: CASSESGLDRETQYF
cdr3_nt: TGTGCCAGCAGCGAGTCGGGACTAGATCGAGAGACCCAGTACTTC

clone_size: few
j_call: TRBJ1-5
v_call: TRBV10-3
d_call: NA
cdr3_aa: CAISEGEGSNQPQHF
cdr3_nt: TGTGCCATCAGTGAAGGTGAGGGTAGCAATCAGCCCCAGCATTTT

clone_size: NA
j_call: TRBJ1-2
v_call: TRBV7-2
d_call: NA
cdr3_aa: CASNQGVDYGYTF
cdr3_nt: TGTGCCAGCAATCAGGGCGTTGACTATGGCTACACCTTC